This TCR beta chain was sequenced during a study of blood T cell repertoires in COVID-19. This CDR3 contains 15 residues. With V trimmed by 4 bases and J by 2 bases, 5 bases remained unmatched. Germline CDR1 reads SGHNT; CDR2 reads YYREEE (reference sequence). Assay used: immunoSEQ multiplex PCR; TCRdb lists only in-frame clones, some missing. The sample yields some 110,000 clones, around 80% seen once. Sequenced sample: peripheral blood. The sequence derives from a man of 80 years or more with COVID-19, enrolled during active disease. The chain employs TRBV5-4 and TRBJ2-2, with TRBD2 identical over 7 bases. The CDR3, as DNA: TGTGCCAGCAGCGGGCAGCGGGGAAACACCGGGGAGCTGTTTTTT. Its protein product is CASSGQRGNTGELFF.